This T cell receptor beta chain was captured in a study of T cells in women clearing cervical HPV infection. On the study more broadly: Blood came at first lesion visit for cases, post-clearance for controls. Only a few women had HLA typing results available. Whole-study findings and limits: Combining TCR richness with V gene abundances gave approximately 0.84 AUC.

The CDR3 length is 15 residues. V was pared by 2 bases and J by 4 bases, with 11 bases between. Germline V lookup: CDR1 KGHSH, CDR2 LQKENI. Cervical HPV DNA detected by MY09/MY11 PCR, typed by dot-blot. Clones were read by immunoSEQ multiplex PCR, and TCRdb kept only the in-frame ones, dropping some. The ten top clones account for just under 6.5%, within a sample of under 50,000 clones. For this clone: The antigen remains unidentified. Sequencing ends 3 residues short of the CDR3 end; the germline J gene provides the rest.

The V gene is TRBV18, the J gene TRBJ2-2, with TRBD2 as a possible D gene (5 bases). The origin of this receptor is a woman between 18 and 70 years old with a cervical HPV16 infection that either progressed to CIN3+ or cleared (not recorded which). The specimen sequenced was blood buffy coat. CDR3 bases read: TGTGCCAGCTCACCATACCCGGACTCCACCGGGGAG. This codes for CASSPYPDSTGE. The full CDR3 protein is CASSPYPDSTGELFF. Supplemented by reference TRBV18 and TRBJ2-2, the full variable domain reads NAGVMQNPRHLVRRRGQEARLRCSPMKGHSHVYWYRQLPEEGLKFMVYLQKENIIDESGMPKERFSAEFPKEGPSILRIQQVVRGDSAAYFCASSPYPDSTGELFFGEGSRLTVL.